These T cell receptor beta chains were read from a single sample in a study of shared clonotypes between healthy human individuals. Profiling relied on immunoSEQ multiplex PCR, and the TCRdb table lists in-frame clones only, not all of them. The sample lists hundreds of thousands of clones, around 73% occurring once. The sequenced material came from memory CD4+ T cells sorted from blood. The receptors here all came from a woman aged 25-40 years in good health. CDR3s include the opening cysteine and the closing phenylalanine or tryptophan. Each record gives: clone size, V gene, J gene, D gene, CDR3 DNA, CDR3 protein. The D gene is left open where the match is weak. Size tells how often a clone was seen (once, few, many) or the class of an expanded clone, and some rows leave it out.

.,TRBV9,TRBJ1-2,.,TGTGCCAGCAGAAAACAGGGATCTCTAGGCTATGGCTACACCTTC,CASRKQGSLGYGYTF
.,TRBV27,TRBJ1-2,.,TGTGCCAGCAGTCCCCTAGCGGGTAAGGAGTATGGCTACACCTTC,CASSPLAGKEYGYTF
.,TRBV7-9,TRBJ1-2,.,TGTGCCAGCAGCTTAATGGATACCTATGGCTACACCTTC,CASSLMDTYGYTF
many,TRBV10-1,TRBJ2-5,.,TGCGCCAGCAGTGAGTCAGGGGGAGGAGAGACCCAGTACTTC,CASSESGGGETQYF
.,TRBV10-3,TRBJ2-3,.,TGTAGATACAGAAAATGCACAGATACGCAGTATTTT,CRYRKCTDTQYF
few,TRBV18,TRBJ1-5,.,TGTGCCAGCTCCCGGGGGGCGCAGGACGGGGCCCAGCATTTT,CASSRGAQDGAQHF
.,TRBV20-1,TRBJ2-7,.,TGCAGTGCTAGAAGCTCCTACGAGCAGTACTTC,CSARSSYEQYF
.,TRBV19,TRBJ1-5,.,TGTGCCAGTAGCGGGACACATAATCAGCCCCAGCATTTT,CASSGTHNQPQHF
.,TRBV6-5,TRBJ2-7,.,TGTGCCAGCAGTTACAATGCGGACGGATCCTACGAGCAGTACTTC,CASSYNADGSYEQYF
.,TRBV5-1,TRBJ1-1,TRBD1,TGCGCCAGCAGCATCGTTGCAGGGGGCTTAAGCACTGAAGCTTTCTTT,CASSIVAGGLSTEAFF
.,TRBV11-2,TRBJ2-2,.,TGTGCCAGCAGCGCCCGAACCCTGGAGGGGGTGGTGTGGGCCGGGGAGCTGTTTTTT,CASSARTLEGVVWAGELFF
.,TRBV30,TRBJ2-4,.,TGTGCCTGGAGGGAGGGGGTAGGAAACATTCAGTACTTC,CAWREGVGNIQYF
.,TRBV11-2,TRBJ1-5,TRBD1,TGTGCCAGCAGCCCAACGACAGGGTGGAATCAGCCCCAGCATTTT,CASSPTTGWNQPQHF
once,TRBV4-1,TRBJ2-2,TRBD2,TGCGCCAGCAGCCTCCGGACTAGCGGAGACGCGAACACCGGGGAGCTGTTTTTT,CASSLRTSGDANTGELFF
.,TRBV7-9,TRBJ2-5,TRBD1,TGTGCCAGCAGCTCGGGACAGGGTTATCAAGAGACCCAGTACTTC,CASSSGQGYQETQYF
.,TRBV19,TRBJ2-4,.,TGTGCCAGTAGTATGGGGCTGGGGGCTCAGTACTTC,CASSMGLGAQYF
.,TRBV6-5,TRBJ2-2,.,TGTGCCAGCAGTATTTTTGGGGTAGACGGGGAGCTGTTTTTT,CASSIFGVDGELFF
few,TRBV29-1,TRBJ2-7,TRBD1,TGCAGCGTTGCACAGGGGGTTTCGGGGTACGAGCAGTACTTC,CSVAQGVSGYEQYF
.,TRBV4-1,TRBJ2-3,.,TGCGCCAGCAGCCAAGATGGAGCCCGCACAGATACGCAGTATTTT,CASSQDGARTDTQYF
few,TRBV7-2,TRBJ2-3,TRBD2,TGTGCCAGCAGCGACGGACTAGCGGGAGGTAGAGATACGCAGTATTTT,CASSDGLAGGRDTQYF
few,TRBV6-1,TRBJ2-5,TRBD2,TGTGCCAGCAGTGAAGCAGGGCTAGCGGGGTATTATGGAGAGACCCAGTACTTC,CASSEAGLAGYYGETQYF
.,TRBV10-2,TRBJ2-2,TRBD1,TGCGCCAGCAGCGGGACAGGGAGACACACCGGGGAGCTGTTTTTT,CASSGTGRHTGELFF
.,TRBV5-6,TRBJ2-1,TRBD2,TGTGCCAGCAGCTTACTAGCGGGTAAAATTAGCTCCTACAATGAGCAGTTCTTC,CASSLLAGKISSYNEQFF
.,TRBV7-5,TRBJ1-2,.,TGTGTCAGAAGCCCTCCCGGGGGCAGGGGGCATCATGGCTACACCTTC,CVRSPPGGRGHHGYTF
.,TRBV19,TRBJ2-5,.,TGTGCCAGTAGTAGATCAGCGTACCAAGAGACCCAGTACTTC,CASSRSAYQETQYF
few,TRBV28,TRBJ2-7,TRBD1,TGTGCCAGCAGTATGACAGGGGGCTATGGCGAGCAGTACTTC,CASSMTGGYGEQYF
.,TRBV11-2,TRBJ1-1,.,TGTGCCAGCAGCTCTACGGGGAGAGAAGCTTTCTTT,CASSSTGREAFF
.,TRBV4-1,TRBJ2-7,TRBD2,TGCGCCAGCAGCCTAGACCTAGCGGAAAGCTCCTACGAGCAGTACTTC,CASSLDLAESSYEQYF
.,TRBV5-1,TRBJ2-2,.,TGCGCCAGCAGCTTGAGGGCAGCGAACACCGGGGAGCTGTTTTTT,CASSLRAANTGELFF
once,TRBV2,TRBJ2-5,.,TGTGCCAGTAAACTGGGGACCCAGTACTTC,CASKLGTQYF
few,TRBV2,TRBJ2-1,.,TGTGCCAGCAGTGACAGGCCTGGGGAGTTCTTC,CASSDRPGEFF
.,TRBV6-6,TRBJ1-2,.,TGTGCCAGCAGTTACTCAGGGGAATCTTATGGCTACACCTTC,CASSYSGESYGYTF
.,TRBV11-3,TRBJ2-2,TRBD1,TGTGCCAGCAGCACCAGGGGGCACAACACCGGGGAGCTGTTTTTT,CASSTRGHNTGELFF
.,TRBV7-3,TRBJ2-3,.,TGTGCCAGCAGCTTAAAAGGGACAGATACGCAGTATTTT,CASSLKGTDTQYF
.,TRBV29-1,TRBJ1-5,TRBD1,TGCAGCGTTGAAGATCCAACAGGGGCCCAGCCCCAGCATTTT,CSVEDPTGAQPQHF
.,TRBV10-3,TRBJ1-3,.,TGTGCCGCCACGCCCGAGAGCTCTGGAAACACCATATATTTT,CAATPESSGNTIYF
.,TRBV28,TRBJ2-1,.,TGTGCCAGCAGTGTAAATCCAGAGATTCCAAACAATGAGCAGTTCTTC,CASSVNPEIPNNEQFF
.,TRBV27,TRBJ2-2,.,TGTGCCAGCAGTCGTCCGGGCGGGGAGCTGTTTTTT,CASSRPGGELFF
once,TRBV7-6,TRBJ1-4,TRBD1,TGTGCCAGCAGCTTAAACCGGGACAGTGTATCCCCAACTAATGAAAAACTGTTTTTT,CASSLNRDSVSPTNEKLFF
.,TRBV5-4,TRBJ2-5,TRBD2,TGTGCCAGCAGCGACGACGGGACTAGCGGGAGAGGGATCCAAGAGACCCAGTACTTC,CASSDDGTSGRGIQETQYF
.,TRBV7-8,TRBJ2-1,.,TGTGCCAGCAGCTTAGGTGCCGGGATAGGGAATGAGCAGTTCTTC,CASSLGAGIGNEQFF
few,TRBV13,TRBJ1-2,.,TGTGCCAGCAGCGCACAACAGGGAAACTATGGCTACACCTTC,CASSAQQGNYGYTF
.,TRBV5-6,TRBJ2-7,.,TGTGCCAGCAGCTTGACCGGACTCCTCATAAGGGGCGAGCAGTACTTC,CASSLTGLLIRGEQYF
.,TRBV6-6,TRBJ2-2,.,TGTGCCAGCAGTTACTCGTCTAGCGAGACCGGGGAGCTGTTTTTT,CASSYSSSETGELFF
.,TRBV19,TRBJ1-2,.,TGTGCCAGTAGTATCCTCAGAGGTGGCTACACCTTC,CASSILRGGYTF
.,TRBV7-9,TRBJ1-2,.,TGTGCCAGCAGCTGGGACGGGCTTACCGTTCGAGGCTACACCTTC,CASSWDGLTVRGYTF
.,TRBV11-3,TRBJ2-7,TRBD1,TGTGCCAGCAGCGCACCTAAGACAGGGCAGAGCTACGAGCAGTACTTC,CASSAPKTGQSYEQYF
once,TRBV7-8,TRBJ2-3,.,TGTGCCAGCAGCTTAGATCCCACAGATACGCAGTATTTT,CASSLDPTDTQYF
.,TRBV10-3,TRBJ2-1,.,TGTGCCATCACCCGCGATAGTGGGTACAATGAGCAGTTCTTC,CAITRDSGYNEQFF
.,TRBV27,TRBJ1-2,TRBD1,TGTGCCAGCAGGCCGACAGGGGTCGCTGGCTACACCTTC,CASRPTGVAGYTF
.,TRBV4-1,TRBJ2-1,TRBD2,TGCGCCAGCAGCCAAGGTCCAGCGGGAGAGAGGAGGTATGAGCAGTTCTTC,CASSQGPAGERRYEQFF
few,TRBV6-5,TRBJ2-1,.,TGTGCCAGCAGCTACAGTCCTGAGTCCTACAATGAGCAGTTCTTC,CASSYSPESYNEQFF
.,TRBV30,TRBJ1-1,.,TGTGCCTGGTCTTCCAGGGTTCTGAACACTGAAGCTTTCTTT,CAWSSRVLNTEAFF